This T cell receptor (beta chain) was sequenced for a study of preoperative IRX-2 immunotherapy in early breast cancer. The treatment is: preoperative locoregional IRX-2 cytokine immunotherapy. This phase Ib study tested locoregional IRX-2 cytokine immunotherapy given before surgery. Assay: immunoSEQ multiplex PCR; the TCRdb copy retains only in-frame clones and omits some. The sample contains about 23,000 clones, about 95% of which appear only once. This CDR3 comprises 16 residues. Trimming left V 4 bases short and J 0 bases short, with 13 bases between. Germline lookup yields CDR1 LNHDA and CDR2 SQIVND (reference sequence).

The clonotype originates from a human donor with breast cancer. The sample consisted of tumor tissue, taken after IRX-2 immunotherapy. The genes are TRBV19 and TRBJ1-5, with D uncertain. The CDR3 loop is CASSRTALDSNQPQHF. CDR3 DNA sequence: TGTGCCAGTAGTAGGACCGCCTTAGATAGCAATCAGCCCCAGCATTTT.